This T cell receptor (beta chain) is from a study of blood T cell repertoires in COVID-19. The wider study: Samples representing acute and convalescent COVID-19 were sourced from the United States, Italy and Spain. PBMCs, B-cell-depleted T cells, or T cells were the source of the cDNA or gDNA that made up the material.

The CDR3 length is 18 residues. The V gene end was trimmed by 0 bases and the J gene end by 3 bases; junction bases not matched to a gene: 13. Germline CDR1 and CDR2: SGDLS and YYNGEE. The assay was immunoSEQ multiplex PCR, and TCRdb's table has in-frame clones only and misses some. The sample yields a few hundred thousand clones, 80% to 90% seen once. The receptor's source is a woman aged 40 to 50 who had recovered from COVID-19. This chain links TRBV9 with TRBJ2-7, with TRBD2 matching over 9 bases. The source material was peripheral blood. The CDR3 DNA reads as TGTGCCAGCAGCGTAGAGGCGGGGGGGCCAAGGCTACGCTACGAGCAGTACTTC. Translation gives CASSVEAGGPRLRYEQYF.